The 25 T cell receptor beta chains reported below all come from one sample, sequenced in a study of cytomegalovirus exposure and HLA in healthy donors. PCR employed 60 Vbeta and 13 Jbeta primers. The repertoire was sequenced with immunoSEQ multiplex PCR; TCRdb's copy has only in-frame clones and lacks some. Here the sample spans over 150,000 clones, 75% to 90% being singletons. The sample consisted of PBMCs. These receptor sequences come from a human donor in good health.

The chain links TRBV7-9 to TRBJ1-1; D not certain. Germline V gene sequence: CDR1 SEHNR, CDR2 FQNEAQ (reference sequence). This CDR3 has 12 residues. Trimming removed 5 bases at V and 6 bases at J, with 10 bases between. The CDR3 DNA reads TGTGCCAGCAGCCCGGGTCGACCTGAAGCTTTCTTT. Its translation: CASSPGRPEAFF.

The chain uses TRBV9 and TRBJ1-4; D remains unclear. V lost 4 bases and J 5 bases, leaving 9 bases between the germline ends. The V gene's germline CDR1 is SGDLS and CDR2 YYNGEE. The CDR3 runs to 13 residues. The CDR3 region is CASSLNTNEKLFF. The CDR3 DNA reads as TGTGCCAGCAGCCTTAACACCAATGAAAAACTGTTTTTT. Full variable domain (missing parts from reference TRBV9 and TRBJ1-4): DSGVTQTPKHLITATGQRVTLRCSPRSGDLSVYWYQQSLDQGLQFLIQYYNGEERAKGNILERFSAQQFPDLHSELNLSSLELGDSALYFCASSLNTNEKLFFGSGTQLSVL.

This clone was observed a few times. V gene TRBV7-2 combines with J gene TRBJ1-2; the D gene is possibly TRBD1 (5 bases). V dropped 1 base and J dropped 3 bases, with 9 bases sitting between them. The CDR3 sequence is 14 residues long. Germline V gene data show CDR1 as SGHTA and CDR2 as FQGNSA. The DNA of the CDR3 is TGTGCCAGCAGCTTAGGTCCCAGGGACTATGGCTACACCTTC. This encodes CASSLGPRDYGYTF.

The rearrangement joins TRBV28 to TRBJ1-6; tentatively, D is TRBD1 (6 bases). With 7 bases removed from V and 10 bases from J, the gap between germline ends came to 20 bases. CDR1 is MDHEN, CDR2 SYDVKM, per germline. The CDR3 is made up of 15 amino acids. Here the CDR3 DNA reads TGTGCCAGCAACTCGGGGGGCTCTTATGACTCACCCCTCCACTTT. It yields the protein CASNSGGSYDSPLHF.

This chain connects TRBV5-4 to TRBJ2-6; 7 positions match TRBD1. Germline assignment: CDR1 SGHNT and CDR2 YYREEE (reference sequence). CDR3 length equals 19 residues. V lost 4 bases and J lost 0; bases outside the gene matches: 13. The CDR3: CASSPKGGSRGSGANVLTF. The CDR3 bases are TGTGCCAGCAGCCCTAAAGGGGGCTCACGGGGCTCTGGGGCCAACGTCCTGACTTTC.

This clone is a singleton in its sample. The chain uses TRBV9 and TRBJ2-7; D uncertain. With 4 bases removed from V and 6 bases from J, the gap between germline ends came to 23 bases. The CDR3 is made up of 16 amino acids. The V gene's germline CDR1 is SGDLS and CDR2 YYNGEE. The CDR3 nucleotides read TGTGCCAGCAGCAAAACCAGGCTCTCCCCCGTGAGCGAGCAGTACTTC. Residues: CASSKTRLSPVSEQYF.

The V gene is TRBV10-3, the J gene TRBJ2-1; 9 bases agree with TRBD1. Germline V gene data show CDR1 as ENHRY and CDR2 as SYGVKD. V dropped 2 bases and J dropped 7; count of bases not matched to a gene: 9. The CDR3 has 16 residues. The CDR3 region has the DNA TGTGCCATCAGTGAGCCGCCCGGGACAGGGTGGAATGAGCAGTTCTTC. This translates into CAISEPPGTGWNEQFF.

This chain links TRBV4-2 with TRBJ2-1, with D uncertain. Germline CDR1 is LGHNA and CDR2 is YNFKEQ. V was trimmed by 3 bases and J by 9 bases, leaving 12 bases between them. The CDR3 loop spans 13 amino acids. In DNA, the CDR3 is TGTGCCAGCAGCCAGCGGTTGAGTACTGAGCAGTTCTTC. Its translation is CASSQRLSTEQFF.

This clone is a singleton in its sample. The CDR3 region is CASSPGDTLEKLFF. CDR3 DNA: TGTGCCAGCAGCCCCGGGGATACCCTTGAAAAACTGTTTTTT. The chain recombines TRBV7-9 with TRBJ1-4; D is undetermined. Trimming took 5 bases from V and 7 from J, leaving 14 bases between them. Germline CDR1 and CDR2: SEHNR and FQNEAQ (reference sequence). The CDR3 extends over 14 amino acids.

The CDR3 DNA reads TGCGCCAGCAGCCACGAGCGGGGGGGCTATGATGAGCAGTTCTTC. This gives the protein CASSHERGGYDEQFF. The chain is built from TRBV4-1 and TRBJ2-1; TRBD2 matches 10 bases. V trimming: 3 bases; J trimming: 8 bases; junction bases outside the gene matches: 7. CDR1 is MGHRA and CDR2 is YSYEKL in the germline V gene. CDR3 length: 15 residues.

The chain joins TRBV19 to TRBJ1-2, with 7 bases aligning to TRBD1. CDR3 length: 12 residues. In germline, CDR1 is LNHDA, CDR2 SQIVND (reference sequence). The junction had 2 bases not matched to a gene; V was cut back by 6 bases and J by 4 bases. DNA of the CDR3: TGTGCCAGTAGGGACAGGATCTATGGCTACACCTTC. It encodes CASRDRIYGYTF.

This clone was found a few times. The J gene is TRBJ1-4, the V gene TRBV6-1; 11 nucleotides line up with TRBD1. Germline V lookup: CDR1 MNHNS, CDR2 SASEGT. The CDR3 totals 13 residues. J was trimmed by 7 bases and V by 9 bases; bases with no gene match: 4. In DNA form, the CDR3 reads TGTGCCAGTAGCGGGACAGGGGGTGAAAAACTGTTTTTT. Translating gives CASSGTGGEKLFF.

Concerning this clone: This specimen includes other DNA sequences encoding the same CDR3. The chain is built from TRBV5-6 and TRBJ1-5; D may be TRBD1 (5 bases). This CDR3 is built from 13 residues. The V and J ends lost 0 bases and 4 bases respectively, with 5 bases between them. Germline V gene sequence: CDR1 SGHDT, CDR2 YYEEEE. The CDR3 loop is CASSLAGNQPQHF. The CDR3 DNA is TGTGCCAGCAGCTTGGCAGGGAATCAGCCCCAGCATTTT.

This chain uses TRBV6-5 with TRBJ1-1; D is possibly TRBD1 (5 bases). Germline CDR1 and CDR2: MNHEY and SVGAGI. Trimming took off 2 bases at V and 0 bases at J, with 10 bases between the two ends. The CDR3 sequence is 15 residues long. The DNA for the CDR3 is TGTGCCAGCAGTTACATTAGACAGATGAACACTGAAGCTTTCTTT. Its translation: CASSYIRQMNTEAFF.

This sequence joins TRBV7-2 and TRBJ2-5, with D perhaps TRBD1 (6 bases). This CDR3 has 15 amino acids. The germline gives CDR1 SGHTA, CDR2 FQGNSA. Trimming shortened V by 5 bases and J by 5 bases, and 18 bases separated the two germline ends. The CDR3 sequence is CASSQDRTDSETQYF. Written as DNA, the CDR3 is TGTGCCAGCAGCCAAGATAGGACAGATTCGGAGACCCAGTACTTC.

The V and J genes are TRBV27 and TRBJ1-2, with a weak D call TRBD1 (6 bases). The CDR3 is 13 residues long. V lost 3 bases, J lost 3 bases, and 8 bases lay in between. Germline CDR1 MNHEY, CDR2 SMNVEV (reference sequence). The CDR3 sequence: CASSFRTDYGYTF. The CDR3 nucleotides read TGTGCCAGCAGTTTTAGGACAGACTATGGCTACACCTTC.

The chain couples TRBV6-5 to TRBJ2-4; 9 bases align to TRBD1. This CDR3 spans 15 amino acids. V was clipped by 5 bases and J by 7 bases; unmatched bases: 9. Per the germline V gene, CDR1 is MNHEY and CDR2 is SVGAGI. CDR3 loop: CASSQYPGQGNIQYF. The CDR3 DNA sequence: TGTGCCAGCAGTCAGTATCCGGGACAGGGTAACATTCAGTACTTC.

J is TRBJ2-5 and V is TRBV27, with 7 bases that match TRBD2. The V gene's germline CDR1 is MNHEY and CDR2 SMNVEV (reference sequence). The V segment lost 6 bases and the J segment 3 bases; nucleotides outside the gene matches: 7. CDR3 length equals 14 residues. CDR3 region: CASSGLRGKETQYF. The CDR3 bases are TGTGCCAGCAGCGGACTGCGGGGGAAAGAGACCCAGTACTTC.

The V gene is TRBV12-5, the J gene TRBJ2-5; 15 bases are a match to TRBD2. With V trimmed by 5 bases and J by 5 bases, 6 bases remained unmatched. Germline CDR1 and CDR2: LGHNT and FRNRAP. This CDR3 contains 16 residues. CDR3 sequence reads: CASGPGTSGGRETQYF. As DNA, the CDR3 is TGTGCTAGTGGTCCGGGGACTAGCGGGGGGCGGGAGACCCAGTACTTC.

V gene TRBV27 combines with J gene TRBJ1-5; TRBD1 aligns across 7 bases. Germline CDR1 is MNHEY and CDR2 is SMNVEV (reference sequence). Trimming cost V 6 bases and J 3 bases; bases outside gene matches: 8. The CDR3 consists of 15 residues. The CDR3 sequence is CASSRGTAYNQPQHF. CDR3 nucleotide sequence: TGTGCCAGCAGCCGAGGGACAGCATACAATCAGCCCCAGCATTTT.

V usage is TRBV19 and J usage is TRBJ1-6; D possibly corresponds to TRBD1 (6 bases). The CDR3 covers 13 residues. Between the trimmed V and J ends, which lost 4 bases and 7 bases, there was a span of 8 bases. Germline CDR1 LNHDA, CDR2 SQIVND (reference sequence). Here the CDR3 reads CASSTTGNSPLHF. The CDR3, as DNA: TGTGCCAGTAGTACGACAGGAAATTCACCCCTCCACTTT.

This chain connects TRBV19 to TRBJ2-5, with 10 bases lining up with TRBD2. CDR1 and CDR2 (germline): LNHDA, SQIVND (reference sequence). This CDR3 has 17 amino acids. V shed 6 bases, J shed 5 bases, and the junction held 15 bases outside the gene matches. The CDR3: CASSTGTSVGGWETQYF. DNA of the CDR3: TGTGCCAGTAGCACCGGGACTAGCGTAGGGGGGTGGGAGACCCAGTACTTC.

CDR3 loop: CASSYSTGSNQPQHF. CDR3 bases: TGTGCCAGCAGTTACTCGACAGGGAGCAATCAGCCCCAGCATTTT. This chain joins TRBV6-5 and TRBJ1-5; the match to TRBD1 covers 7 bases. Germline V gene sequence: CDR1 MNHEY, CDR2 SVGAGI. The CDR3 runs 15 residues. Germline trimming cut 0 bases from V and 1 base from J; bases unmatched to any gene: 0.

CDR3 residues: CASTRTEDRFPYEQYF. The CDR3, as DNA: TGTGCCAGCACACGCACCGAGGATAGGTTCCCCTACGAGCAGTACTTC. The chain employs TRBV7-9 and TRBJ2-7; D is unclear. The V gene lost 7 bases and the J gene lost 2 bases, with 21 bases spanning the gap. The CDR3 is 16 amino acids. CDR1 and CDR2 from the germline V gene are SEHNR and FQNEAQ (reference sequence).

Here the CDR3 reads CASSQDLIISGVTDTQYF. The CDR3 nucleotides are TGCGCCAGCAGCCAGGACCTAATCATAAGCGGGGTAACAGATACGCAGTATTTT. The rearrangement uses TRBV4-3 and TRBJ2-3, with 7 bases matching TRBD2. CDR1 and CDR2 from the germline V gene are LGHNA and YSLEER. The CDR3 is made up of 18 amino acids. Trimming took 3 bases from V and 3 from J; bases not matched to a gene: 15.